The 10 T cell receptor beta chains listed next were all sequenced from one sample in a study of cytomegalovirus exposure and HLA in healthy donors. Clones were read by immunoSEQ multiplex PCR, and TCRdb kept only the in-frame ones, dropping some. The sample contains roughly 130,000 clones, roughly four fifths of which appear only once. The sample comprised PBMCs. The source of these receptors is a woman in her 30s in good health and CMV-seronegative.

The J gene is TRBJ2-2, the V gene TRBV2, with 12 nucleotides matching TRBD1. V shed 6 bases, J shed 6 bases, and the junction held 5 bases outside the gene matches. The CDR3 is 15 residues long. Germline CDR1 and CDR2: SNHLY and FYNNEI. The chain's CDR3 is CASSQGQGASGELFF. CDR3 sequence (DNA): TGTGCCAGCAGCCAGGGACAGGGGGCGTCCGGGGAGCTGTTTTTT.

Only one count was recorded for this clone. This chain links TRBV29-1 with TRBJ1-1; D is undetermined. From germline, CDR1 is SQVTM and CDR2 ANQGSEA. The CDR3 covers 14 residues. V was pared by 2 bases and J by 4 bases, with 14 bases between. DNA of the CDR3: TGCAGCGTTGAAAGGTCCGCTCGAGGCACTGAAGCTTTCTTT. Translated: CSVERSARGTEAFF. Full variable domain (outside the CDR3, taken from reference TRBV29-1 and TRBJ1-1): SAVISQKPSRDICQRGTSLTIQCQVDSQVTMMFWYRQQPGQSLTLIATANQGSEATYESGFVIDKFPISRPNLTFSTLTVSNMSPEDSSIYLCSVERSARGTEAFFGQGTRLTVV.

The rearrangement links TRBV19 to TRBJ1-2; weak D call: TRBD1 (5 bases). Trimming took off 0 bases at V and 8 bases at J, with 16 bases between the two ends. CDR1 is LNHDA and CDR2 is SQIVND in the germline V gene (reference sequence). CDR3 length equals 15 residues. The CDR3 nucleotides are TGTGCCAGTAGTATAGATCTGGGAGGGGCCATCGGCTACACCTTC. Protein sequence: CASSIDLGGAIGYTF.

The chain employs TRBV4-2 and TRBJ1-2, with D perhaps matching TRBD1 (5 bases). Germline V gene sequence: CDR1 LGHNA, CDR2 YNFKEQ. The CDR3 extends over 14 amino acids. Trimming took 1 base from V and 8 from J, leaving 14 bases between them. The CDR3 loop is CASSQGLGVVGYTF. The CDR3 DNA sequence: TGTGCCAGCAGCCAAGGGTTAGGGGTAGTAGGCTACACCTTC.

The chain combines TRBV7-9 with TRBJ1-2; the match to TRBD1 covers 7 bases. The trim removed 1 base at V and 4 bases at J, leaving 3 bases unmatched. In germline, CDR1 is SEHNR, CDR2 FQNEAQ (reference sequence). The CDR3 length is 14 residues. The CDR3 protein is CASSLDTGVYGYTF. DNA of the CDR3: TGTGCCAGCAGCTTAGACACAGGGGTCTATGGCTACACCTTC.

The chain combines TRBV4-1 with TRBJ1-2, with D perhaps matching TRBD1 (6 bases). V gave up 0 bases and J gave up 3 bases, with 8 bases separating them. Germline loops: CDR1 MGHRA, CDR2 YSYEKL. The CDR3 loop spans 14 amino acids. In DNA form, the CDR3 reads TGCGCCAGCAGCCAAGATCCAGGGGACTATGGCTACACCTTC. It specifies CASSQDPGDYGYTF.

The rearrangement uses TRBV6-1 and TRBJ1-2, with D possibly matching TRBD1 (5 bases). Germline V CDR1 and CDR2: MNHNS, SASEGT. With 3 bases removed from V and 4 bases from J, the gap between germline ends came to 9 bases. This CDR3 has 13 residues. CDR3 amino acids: CASSDLQGYGYTF. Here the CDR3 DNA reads TGTGCCAGCAGTGACCTCCAGGGCTATGGCTACACCTTC.

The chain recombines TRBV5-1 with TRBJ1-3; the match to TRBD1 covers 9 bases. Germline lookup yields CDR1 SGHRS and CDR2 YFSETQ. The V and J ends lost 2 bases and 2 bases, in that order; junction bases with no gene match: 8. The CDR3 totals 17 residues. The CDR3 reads CASSLGTGNPPGNTIYF. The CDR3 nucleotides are TGCGCCAGCAGCTTAGGGACAGGGAACCCCCCTGGAAACACCATATATTTT.

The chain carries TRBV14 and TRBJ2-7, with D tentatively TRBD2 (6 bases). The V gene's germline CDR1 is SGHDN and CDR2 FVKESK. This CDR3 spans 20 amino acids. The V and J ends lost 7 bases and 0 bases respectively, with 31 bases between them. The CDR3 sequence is CASIPNGRTRGGVLSYEQYF. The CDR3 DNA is TGTGCCAGCATCCCCAATGGCCGGACAAGGGGCGGGGTCCTCTCCTACGAGCAGTACTTC.

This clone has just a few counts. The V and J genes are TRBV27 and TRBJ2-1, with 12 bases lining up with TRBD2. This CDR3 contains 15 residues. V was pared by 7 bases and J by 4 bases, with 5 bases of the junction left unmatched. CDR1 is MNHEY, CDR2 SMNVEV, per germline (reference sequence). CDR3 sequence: CASTPGTSGYNEQFF. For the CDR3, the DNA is TGTGCCAGCACCCCCGGGACTAGCGGGTACAATGAGCAGTTCTTC.